The entry below describes one T cell receptor (beta chain). MiXCR was run by TCRdb on the 5' RACE reads, yielding one entry per CDR3 protein. Of around 70,000 distinct CDR3 sequences in the sample, roughly 9% are singletons; the top ten hold approximately 3%. This sample was included in a study of early T cells in non-severe SARS-CoV-2 infection. Background on the study: It was bulk RNA from unsorted whole blood that was sequenced, and the chains were unpaired.

CDR3 size: 14 residues. The V segment lost 6 bases and the J segment 2 bases; nucleotides outside the gene matches: 1. The germline CDR1 and CDR2 sequences are MNHEY and SVGEGT. Sequencing was done on a sample of whole blood. The origin of this receptor is an adult who was a healthcare worker with PCR-confirmed SARS-CoV-2 infection or an uninfected control (not recorded which). V usage is TRBV6-2 or TRBV6-3 and J usage is TRBJ1-5; 10 bases agree with TRBD1. In DNA, the CDR3 is TGTGCCAGCAGGGGGACAGGGGGCAATCAGCCCCAGCATTTT. Amino acids: CASRGTGGNQPQHF.